This T cell receptor (beta chain) emerged from a study of T cells in localized non-small cell lung cancer. The study's findings and limits: Clonality peaked in uninvolved adjacent lung rather than tumor. Among the top 100 tumor clones, a median 57 appeared in adjacent lung. Tumor samples were not multi-region, leaving intratumor heterogeneity unexcluded.

There are 17 residues in the CDR3. The V gene's germline CDR1 is WSHSY and CDR2 SAAADI. V lost 4 bases and J lost 0; bases outside the gene matches: 8. Clones were read by immunoSEQ multiplex PCR, and TCRdb kept only the in-frame ones, dropping some. The sample holds about 28,000 clones, approximately 84% seen once. In the case of this clone: Its target is not known.

Sequenced material: peripheral blood mononuclear cells, taken before any cancer treatment. The chain has TRBV10-2 and TRBJ2-2, with 7 positions matching TRBD1. The receptor's source is a man aged 35 to 69 with stage III lung adenocarcinoma. DNA of the CDR3: TGCGCCAGCAGTGCTGAGGACAGGTTCGCGAACACCGGGGAGCTGTTTTTT. Encoded protein: CASSAEDRFANTGELFF.